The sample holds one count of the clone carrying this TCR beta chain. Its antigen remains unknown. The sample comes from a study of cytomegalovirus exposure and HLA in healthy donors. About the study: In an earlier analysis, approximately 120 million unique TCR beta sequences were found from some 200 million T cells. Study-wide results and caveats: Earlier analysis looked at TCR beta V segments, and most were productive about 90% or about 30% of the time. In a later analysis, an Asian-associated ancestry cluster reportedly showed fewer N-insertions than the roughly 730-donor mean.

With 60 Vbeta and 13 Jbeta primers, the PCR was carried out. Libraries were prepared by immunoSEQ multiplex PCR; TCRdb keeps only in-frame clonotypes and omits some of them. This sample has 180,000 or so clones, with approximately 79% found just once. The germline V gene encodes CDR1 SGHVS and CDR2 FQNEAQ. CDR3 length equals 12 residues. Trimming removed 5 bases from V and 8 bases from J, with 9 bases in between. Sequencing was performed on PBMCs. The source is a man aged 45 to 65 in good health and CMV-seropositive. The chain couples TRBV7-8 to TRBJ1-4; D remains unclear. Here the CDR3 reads CASSPYGEKLFF. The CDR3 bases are TGTGCCAGCAGCCCTTACGGGGAAAAACTGTTTTTT.